This T cell receptor beta chain was sequenced during a study of graft-versus-host responses after intestinal transplantation (dated by TCRdb to the early 2020s). For the wider study: Multivisceral, liver-intestinal, or isolated intestinal transplants were received by the recipients. Every recipient was given anti-thymocyte globulin induction, followed by around three years of maintenance tacrolimus and steroids. Bulk TCR-beta CDR3 sequencing was used to track graft-versus-host and host-versus-graft alloreactive T cell clones in the graft, circulation and bone marrow after intestinal transplantation. To identify alloreactive clones, pre-transplant mixed lymphocyte reaction products were sequenced and compared with unstimulated pre-transplant donor and recipient T cells. Of the 20 to 25 intestinal transplant recipients enrolled in the cohort, one of whom was a retransplant, a few patients without pretransplant specimens were excluded. A peak of at least 4% donor T cells among recipient peripheral blood mononuclear cells was the definition used for donor T cell macrochimerism. Samples from three later patients were sequenced in-house on an Illumina MiSeq with MiXCR processing rather than by the commercial service. Summary of the overall study and its limitations: In the allografts of patients with donor T cell macrochimerism, GvH to HvG T cell clonal ratios were high. GvH clones were detected in recipient bone marrow, and some of these GvH clones were observed earlier in ileal mucosa or blood, consistent with an intestinal mucosal origin. The relatively low number and heterogeneity of intestinal transplant patients limited the conclusions. Early after transplant, peak levels of circulating GvH clones were associated with declines in HvG clones.

Receptors were amplified or captured by the immunoSEQ multiplex PCR assay. For most patients, genomic DNA was isolated with the Qiagen DNeasy Blood and Tissue Kit and shipped frozen to Adaptive Biotechnologies for TCR sequencing. For most patients, high-throughput TCR-beta CDR3 sequencing of genomic DNA was performed by Adaptive Biotechnologies. In the authors' own workflow: TCR sequencing data were retrieved from Adaptive's ImmunoSEQ software for 15 to 20 patients, whereas three other patients were processed with MiXCR and VDJtools. CD4 versus CD8 sorting errors were corrected by removing sequences found in both subsets at a frequency ratio below 5:1. Because the origin of CDR3 nucleotide sequences shared between donor and recipient could not be assigned, those sequences were removed. To count as alloreactive, a clone needed at least 2-fold expansion over unstimulated cells and a minimum CFSE-low frequency of 0.002% (template counts) or 0.001% (read counts). Clones detected in sequenced pre-transplant spleen, lymph node, or MLR CFSE-low populations of the donor or recipient were defined as mappable. Cumulative frequency of alloreactive clones was calculated as a percentage of all sequences weighted by copy number. Held by TCRdb, this immuneACCESS table contains in-frame sequences only and omits some clones. Under half of the omission traces to an unresolved V gene where checked; the cause of the rest is unknown. The V and J calls and clone size come from that table; D and trimming were worked out from the DNA. Recorded for this sample are 99,000 or so clones; around 90% of them occurred a single time. The ten largest clones add up to around 0.07% of the sample.

The time point label of this sample denotes: cells obtained before transplantation from donor or recipient. CD3+CD4+ and CD3+CD8+ populations were FACS-sorted from unstimulated pre-transplant donor and recipient cells taken from spleen or lymph nodes. Comment on this clone: The clone's antigen remains unknown. No base qualities exist here, and no much larger clone lies one base off it.

Taken from cysteine to phenylalanine, the CDR3 has 18 residues. Only the CDR3 portion is preserved as DNA: 54 bases, with reading frame beginning at the first base. Via the germline V gene, CDR1 is MGHRA and CDR2 YSYEKL. At the junction V is shortened by 2 bases and J by 2 bases, with 21 bases in between. This TCR derives from a human donor who was the organ donor for an intestinal transplant. This chain joins TRBV4-1 to TRBJ2-5; a weak D assignment points to TRBD1 (6 bases agree). Material: unstimulated CD8+ T cells sorted from spleen or lymph node cells, obtained before transplant. The sequenced DNA: TGCGCCAGCAGCCAAATCGTCGGACAGACCCTGGGACAAGAGACCCAGTACTTC. It encodes CASSQIVGQTLGQETQYF.